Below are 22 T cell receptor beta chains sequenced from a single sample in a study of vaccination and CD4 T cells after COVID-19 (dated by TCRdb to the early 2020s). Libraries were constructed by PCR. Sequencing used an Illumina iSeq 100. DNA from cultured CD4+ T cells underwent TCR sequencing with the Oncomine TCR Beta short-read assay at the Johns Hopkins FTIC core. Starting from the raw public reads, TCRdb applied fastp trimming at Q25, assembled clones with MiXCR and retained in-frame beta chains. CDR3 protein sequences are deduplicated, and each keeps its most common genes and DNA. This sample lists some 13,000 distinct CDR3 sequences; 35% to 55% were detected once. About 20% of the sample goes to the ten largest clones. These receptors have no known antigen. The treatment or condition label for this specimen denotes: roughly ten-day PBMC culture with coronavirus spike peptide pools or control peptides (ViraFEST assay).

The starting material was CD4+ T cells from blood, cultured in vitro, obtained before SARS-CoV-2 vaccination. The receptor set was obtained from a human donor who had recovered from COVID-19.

In DNA, the CDR3 is TGTGCCAGTAGAACCGACAGACAGCCTAATCAGCCCCAGCATTTT. Its translation is CASRTDRQPNQPQHF. The J gene is TRBJ1-5, the V gene TRBV19, with a tentative D call TRBD1 (5 bases). V lost 6 bases, J lost 4 bases, and 16 bases lay in between. Germline-derived CDR1 and CDR2 are LNHDA and SQIVND (reference sequence). This CDR3 spans 15 amino acids.

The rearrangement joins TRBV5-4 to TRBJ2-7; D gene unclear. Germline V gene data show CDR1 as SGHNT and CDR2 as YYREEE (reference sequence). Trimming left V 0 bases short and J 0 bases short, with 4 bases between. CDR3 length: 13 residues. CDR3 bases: TGTGCCAGCAGCTTGGGGAGCTCCTACGAGCAGTACTTC. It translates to CASSLGSSYEQYF.

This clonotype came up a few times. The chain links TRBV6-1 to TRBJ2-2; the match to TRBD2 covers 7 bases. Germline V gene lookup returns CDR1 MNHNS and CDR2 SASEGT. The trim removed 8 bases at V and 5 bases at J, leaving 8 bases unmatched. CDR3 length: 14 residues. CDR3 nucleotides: TGTGCCAGCCGATGGGAGGGAGGGACCGGGGAGCTGTTTTTT. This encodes CASRWEGGTGELFF.

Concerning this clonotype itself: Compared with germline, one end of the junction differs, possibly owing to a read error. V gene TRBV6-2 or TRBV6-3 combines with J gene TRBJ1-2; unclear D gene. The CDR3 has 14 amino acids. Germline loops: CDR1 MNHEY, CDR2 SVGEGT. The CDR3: CASSDSGSIYGYTF. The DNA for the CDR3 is TGTGCCAGCAGTGACTCCGGGAGTATCTATGGCTACACCTTC.

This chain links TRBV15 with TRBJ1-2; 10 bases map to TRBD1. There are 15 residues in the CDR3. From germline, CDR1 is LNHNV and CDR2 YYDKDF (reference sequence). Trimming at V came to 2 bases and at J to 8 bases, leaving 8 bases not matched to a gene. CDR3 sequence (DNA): TGTGCCACCAGCAGACCCGGGACAGGGGTAGGGGGCTACACCTTC. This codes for CATSRPGTGVGGYTF.

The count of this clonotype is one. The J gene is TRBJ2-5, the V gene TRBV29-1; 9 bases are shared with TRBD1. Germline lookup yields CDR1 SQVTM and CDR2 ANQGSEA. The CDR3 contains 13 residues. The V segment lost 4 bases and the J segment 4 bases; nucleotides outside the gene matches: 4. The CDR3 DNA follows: TGCAGCGTTGTACAGGGGGCAACAGAGACCCAGTACTTC. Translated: CSVVQGATETQYF.

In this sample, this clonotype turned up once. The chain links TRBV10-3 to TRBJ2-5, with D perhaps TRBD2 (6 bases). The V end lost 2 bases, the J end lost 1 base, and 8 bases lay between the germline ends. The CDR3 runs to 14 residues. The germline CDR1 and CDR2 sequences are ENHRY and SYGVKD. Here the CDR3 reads CAISEGTLQETQYF. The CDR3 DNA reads TGTGCCATCAGTGAGGGGACTCTCCAAGAGACCCAGTACTTC.

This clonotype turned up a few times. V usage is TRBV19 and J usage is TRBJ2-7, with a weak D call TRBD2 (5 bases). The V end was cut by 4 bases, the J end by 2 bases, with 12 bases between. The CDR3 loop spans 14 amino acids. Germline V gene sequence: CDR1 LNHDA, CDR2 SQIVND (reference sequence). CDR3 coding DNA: TGTGCCAGTAGTAAGGGTTCGGGGACCTACGAGCAGTACTTC. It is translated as CASSKGSGTYEQYF.

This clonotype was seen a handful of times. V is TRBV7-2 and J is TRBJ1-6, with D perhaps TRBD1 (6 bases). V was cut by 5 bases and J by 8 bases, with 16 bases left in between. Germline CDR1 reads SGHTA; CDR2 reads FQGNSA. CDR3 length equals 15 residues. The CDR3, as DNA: TGTGCCAGCAGCGCGAAATGGGGGCGAGATTCACCCCTCCACTTT. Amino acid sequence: CASSAKWGRDSPLHF.

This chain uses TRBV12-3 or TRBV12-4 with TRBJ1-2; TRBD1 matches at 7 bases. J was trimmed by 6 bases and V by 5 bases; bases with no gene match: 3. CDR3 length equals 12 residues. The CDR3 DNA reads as TGTGCCAGCAGTCAAACAGGGGATGGCTACACCTTC. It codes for CASSQTGDGYTF.

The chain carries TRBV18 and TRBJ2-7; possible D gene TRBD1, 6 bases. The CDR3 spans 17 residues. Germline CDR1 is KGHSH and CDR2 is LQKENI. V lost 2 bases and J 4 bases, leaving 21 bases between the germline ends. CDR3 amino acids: CASSPSPARGYPYEQYF. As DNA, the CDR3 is TGTGCCAGCTCACCAAGTCCCGCTAGGGGGTACCCATACGAGCAGTACTTC.

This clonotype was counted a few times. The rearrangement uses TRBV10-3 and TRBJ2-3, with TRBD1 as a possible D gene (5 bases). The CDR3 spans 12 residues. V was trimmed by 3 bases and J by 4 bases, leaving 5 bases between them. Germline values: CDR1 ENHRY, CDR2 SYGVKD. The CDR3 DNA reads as TGTGCCATCAGTGACAGGGCAGATACGCAGTATTTT. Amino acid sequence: CAISDRADTQYF.

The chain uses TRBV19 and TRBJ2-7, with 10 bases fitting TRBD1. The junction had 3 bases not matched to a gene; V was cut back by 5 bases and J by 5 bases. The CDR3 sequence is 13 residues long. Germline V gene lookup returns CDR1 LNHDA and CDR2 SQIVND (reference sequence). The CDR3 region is CASSDRGLNEQYF. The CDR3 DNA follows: TGTGCCAGTAGTGACAGGGGGCTTAACGAGCAGTACTTC. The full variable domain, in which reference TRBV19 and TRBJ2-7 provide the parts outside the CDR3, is DGGITQSPKYLFRKEGQNVTLSCEQNLNHDAMYWYRQDPGQGLRLIYYSQIVNDFQKGDIAEGYSVSREKKESFPLTVTSAQKNPTAFYLCASSDRGLNEQYFGPGTRLTVT.

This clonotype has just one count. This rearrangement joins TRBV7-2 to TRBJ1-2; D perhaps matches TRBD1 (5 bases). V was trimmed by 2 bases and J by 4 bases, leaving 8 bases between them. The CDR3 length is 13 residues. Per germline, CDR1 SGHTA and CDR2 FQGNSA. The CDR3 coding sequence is TGTGCCAGCAGCTTAAGACAGACCTATGGCTACACCTTC. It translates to CASSLRQTYGYTF.

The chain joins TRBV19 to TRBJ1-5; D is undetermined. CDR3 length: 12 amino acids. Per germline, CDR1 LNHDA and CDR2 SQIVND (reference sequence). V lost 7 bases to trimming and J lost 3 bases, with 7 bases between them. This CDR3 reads CASTQHNQPQHF. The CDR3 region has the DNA TGTGCCAGTACACAGCACAATCAGCCCCAGCATTTT.

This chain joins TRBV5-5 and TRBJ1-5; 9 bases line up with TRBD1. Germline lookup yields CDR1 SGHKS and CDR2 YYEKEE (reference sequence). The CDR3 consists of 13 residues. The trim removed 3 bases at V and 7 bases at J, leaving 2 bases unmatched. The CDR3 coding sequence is TGTGCCAGCAGCTGGACAGGGGACCAGCCCCAGCATTTT. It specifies CASSWTGDQPQHF.

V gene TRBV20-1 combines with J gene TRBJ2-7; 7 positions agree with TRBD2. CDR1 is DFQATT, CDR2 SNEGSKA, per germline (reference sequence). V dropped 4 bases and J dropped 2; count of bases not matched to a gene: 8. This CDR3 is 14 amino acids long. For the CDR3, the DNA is TGCAGTGCTATATGGCGCGGGGGAACCTACGAGCAGTACTTC. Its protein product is CSAIWRGGTYEQYF.

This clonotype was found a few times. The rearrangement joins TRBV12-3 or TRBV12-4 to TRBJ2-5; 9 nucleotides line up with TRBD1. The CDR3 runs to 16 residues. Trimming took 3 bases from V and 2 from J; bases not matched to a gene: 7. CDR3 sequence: CASSFFGQGFQETQYF. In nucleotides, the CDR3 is TGTGCCAGCAGTTTCTTCGGACAGGGGTTTCAAGAGACCCAGTACTTC.

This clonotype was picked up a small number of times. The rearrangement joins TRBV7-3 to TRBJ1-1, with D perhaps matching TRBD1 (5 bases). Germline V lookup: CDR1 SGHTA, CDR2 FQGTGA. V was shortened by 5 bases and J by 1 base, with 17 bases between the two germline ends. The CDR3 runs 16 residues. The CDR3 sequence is CASSPSGGGTNTEAFF. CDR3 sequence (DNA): TGTGCCAGCAGCCCCTCCGGGGGGGGAACGAACACTGAAGCTTTCTTT. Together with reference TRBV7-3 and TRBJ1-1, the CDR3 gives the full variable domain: GAGVSQTPSNKVTEKGKYVELRCDPISGHTALYWYRQSLGQGPEFLIYFQGTGAADDSGLPNDRFFAVRPEGSVSTLKIQRTERGDSAVYLCASSPSGGGTNTEAFFGQGTRLTVV.

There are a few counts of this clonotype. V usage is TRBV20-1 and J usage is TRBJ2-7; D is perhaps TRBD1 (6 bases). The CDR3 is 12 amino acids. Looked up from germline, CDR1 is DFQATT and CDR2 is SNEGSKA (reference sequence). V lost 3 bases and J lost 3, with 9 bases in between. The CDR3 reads CSARSDSYEQYF. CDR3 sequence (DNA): TGCAGTGCTAGGTCGGACAGCTACGAGCAGTACTTC.

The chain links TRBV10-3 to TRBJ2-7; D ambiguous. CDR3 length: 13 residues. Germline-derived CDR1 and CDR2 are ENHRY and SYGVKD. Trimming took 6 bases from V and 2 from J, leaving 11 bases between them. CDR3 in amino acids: CAIRETRTYEQYF. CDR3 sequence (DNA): TGTGCCATCAGGGAGACTCGTACCTACGAGCAGTACTTC.

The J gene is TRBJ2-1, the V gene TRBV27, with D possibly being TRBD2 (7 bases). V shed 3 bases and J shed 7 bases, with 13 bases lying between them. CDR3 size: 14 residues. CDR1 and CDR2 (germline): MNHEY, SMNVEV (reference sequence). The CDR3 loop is CASSLWGRGNEQFF. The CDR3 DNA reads TGTGCCAGCAGTTTGTGGGGGCGGGGGAATGAGCAGTTCTTC.